This T cell receptor beta chain is from a study of OX40 agonist ivuxolimab in advanced cancers. As regards this clone: Its antigen is still unknown.

The table came from immunoSEQ multiplex PCR; TCRdb's copy has only in-frame clones and leaves some out. The sample yields tens of thousands of clones, about 90% seen once. Deletions cut 1 base from V and 2 bases from J, with 12 bases between. The CDR3 spans 15 residues. Germline assignment: CDR1 SGHVS and CDR2 FQNEAQ. Study-level results: On average, CD8+ T cells had more expanded clones than CD4+. The study did not work out the antigen specificity of the expanded peripheral T cells.

Sequences were derived from CD4+ or CD8+ T cells sorted from blood, sampled in a trial of the OX40 agonist ivuxolimab. V usage is TRBV7-8 and J usage is TRBJ2-7; the D gene is possibly TRBD1 (5 bases). The receptor was isolated from an adult with an advanced solid tumor such as melanoma, head and neck, liver or kidney cancer. The CDR3 coding sequence is TGTGCCAGCAGCTTAGGGGCGGACACCACCTACGAGCAGTACTTC. This sequence encodes CASSLGADTTYEQYF. Variable domain in full (rest from reference TRBV7-8 and TRBJ2-7): GAGVSQSPRYKVAKRGQDVALRCDPISGHVSLFWYQQALGQGPEFLTYFQNEAQLDKSGLPSDRFFAERPEGSVSTLKIQRTQQEDSAVYLCASSLGADTTYEQYFGPGTRLTVT.